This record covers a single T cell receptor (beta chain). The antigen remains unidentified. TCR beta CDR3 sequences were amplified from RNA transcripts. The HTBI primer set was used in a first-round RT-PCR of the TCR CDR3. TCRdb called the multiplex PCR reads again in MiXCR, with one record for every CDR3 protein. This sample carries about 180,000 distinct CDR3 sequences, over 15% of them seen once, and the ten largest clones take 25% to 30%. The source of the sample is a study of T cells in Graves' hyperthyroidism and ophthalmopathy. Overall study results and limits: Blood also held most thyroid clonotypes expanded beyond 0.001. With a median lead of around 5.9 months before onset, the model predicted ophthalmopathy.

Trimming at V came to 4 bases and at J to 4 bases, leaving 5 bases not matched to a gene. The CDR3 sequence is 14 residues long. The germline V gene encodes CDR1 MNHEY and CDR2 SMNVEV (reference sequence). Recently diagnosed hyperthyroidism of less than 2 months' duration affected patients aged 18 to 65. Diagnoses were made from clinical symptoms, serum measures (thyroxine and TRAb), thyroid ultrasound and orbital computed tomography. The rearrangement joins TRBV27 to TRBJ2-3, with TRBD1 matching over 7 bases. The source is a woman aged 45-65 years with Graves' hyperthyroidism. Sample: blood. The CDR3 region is CASSSNRGPDTQYF. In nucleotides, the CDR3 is TGTGCCAGCAGTTCCAACAGGGGTCCAGATACGCAGTATTTT.